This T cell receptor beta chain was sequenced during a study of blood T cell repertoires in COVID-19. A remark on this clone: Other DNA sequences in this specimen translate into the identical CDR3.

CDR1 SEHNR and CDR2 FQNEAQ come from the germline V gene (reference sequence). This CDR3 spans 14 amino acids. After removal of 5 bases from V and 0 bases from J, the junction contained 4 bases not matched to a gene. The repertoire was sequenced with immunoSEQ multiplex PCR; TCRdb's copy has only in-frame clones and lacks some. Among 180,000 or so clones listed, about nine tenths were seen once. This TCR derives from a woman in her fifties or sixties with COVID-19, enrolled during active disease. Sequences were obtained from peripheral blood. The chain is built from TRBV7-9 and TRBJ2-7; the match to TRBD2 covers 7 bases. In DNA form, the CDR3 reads TGTGCCAGCAGCCTTAGCGGGTCCTCCTACGAGCAGTACTTC. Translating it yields CASSLSGSSYEQYF.